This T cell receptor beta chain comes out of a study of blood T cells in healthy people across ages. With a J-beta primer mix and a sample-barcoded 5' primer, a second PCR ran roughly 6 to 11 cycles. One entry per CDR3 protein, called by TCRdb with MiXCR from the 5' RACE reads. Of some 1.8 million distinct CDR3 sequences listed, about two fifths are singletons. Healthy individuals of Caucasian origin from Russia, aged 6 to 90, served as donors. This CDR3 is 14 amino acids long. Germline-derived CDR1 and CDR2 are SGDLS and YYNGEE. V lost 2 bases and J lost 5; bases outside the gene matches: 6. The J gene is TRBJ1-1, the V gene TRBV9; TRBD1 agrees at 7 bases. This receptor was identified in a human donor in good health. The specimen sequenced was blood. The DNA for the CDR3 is TGTGCCAGCAGCGTCGAGACAGGGTATACTGAAGCTTTCTTT. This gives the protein CASSVETGYTEAFF.